The TCR beta chain under discussion was sequenced for a study of breast tumors, draining lymph nodes, adjacent tissues. The CDR3 extends over 16 amino acids. The germline V gene encodes CDR1 MNHNS and CDR2 SASEGT. Trimming removed 5 bases from V and 7 bases from J; junction bases left unmatched: 8. Breast cancer patients provided tissue from their axillary draining lymph nodes. Using its own MiXCR run on the multiplex PCR reads, TCRdb lists one record per CDR3 protein. Here the sample spans about 100,000 distinct CDR3 sequences, around 20% being singletons. This receptor was identified in a female donor with breast cancer. Some clones in this sample may be carry-over from other donors' samples. The sequencing input was axillary lymph node tissue. The V gene is TRBV6-1, the J gene TRBJ2-3, with 14 bases that match TRBD2. The CDR3 is CASSHGGTSGRNTQYF. The CDR3 DNA is TGTGCCAGCAGTCATGGTGGGACTAGCGGGAGAAATACGCAGTATTTT.